The 32 T cell receptor beta chains below come from one sample, sequenced in a study of shared clonotypes between healthy human individuals. CD8 cells regarded as naive lacked CD45RO, were positively chosen for CCR7, and omitted terminally differentiated effector memory CD45RA+ cells. The table came from immunoSEQ multiplex PCR; TCRdb's copy has only in-frame clones and leaves some out. This repertoire shows approximately 2,000,000 clones, roughly 93% found once; its top ten account for about 1.7%. Input material: naive CD8+ T cells from PBMCs. Receptors were obtained from a man in his late teens or twenties in good health. Some clones in this sample may be carry-over from other donors' samples.

In its sample, this clone was seen once. The chain uses TRBV2 and TRBJ2-2, with 9 bases fitting TRBD1. J was trimmed by 4 bases and V by 5 bases; bases with no gene match: 11. CDR3 length equals 17 residues. Per germline, CDR1 SNHLY and CDR2 FYNNEI. CDR3 DNA sequence: TGTGCCAGCAGTCCCGGGACAGGGAGGGAGGGCACCGGGGAGCTGTTTTTT. Translating it yields CASSPGTGREGTGELFF.

The chain joins TRBV4-1 to TRBJ2-3; D is unclear. CDR3 length equals 14 residues. Germline CDR1 is MGHRA and CDR2 is YSYEKL. The V gene lost 5 bases and the J gene lost 4 bases, with 13 bases spanning the gap. The CDR3 sequence: CASSFNPRADTQYF. The CDR3 DNA sequence: TGCGCCAGCAGCTTCAACCCAAGGGCAGATACGCAGTATTTT.

The rearrangement joins TRBV5-6 to TRBJ2-2; TRBD1 matches at 10 bases. The ends lost 2 bases at V and 6 bases at J; junction bases unmatched: 4. The length of the CDR3 is 15 residues. Germline CDR1 reads SGHDT; CDR2 reads YYEEEE. The CDR3 DNA follows: TGTGCCAGCAGCTTCCGGACAGGGGGGGCCGGGGAGCTGTTTTTT. Protein product: CASSFRTGGAGELFF.

The J gene is TRBJ2-1, the V gene TRBV27, with D hard to call. The germline V gene has CDR1 MNHEY and CDR2 SMNVEV (reference sequence). Trimming took off 5 bases at V and 6 bases at J, with 20 bases between the two ends. The CDR3 runs 16 residues. The CDR3 region is CASSITAWTLLNEQFF. The CDR3 coding sequence is TGTGCCAGCAGTATCACGGCTTGGACGCTACTCAATGAGCAGTTCTTC.

The rearrangement joins TRBV15 to TRBJ1-4; D unresolved. Germline V gene lookup returns CDR1 LNHNV and CDR2 YYDKDF (reference sequence). The CDR3 runs to 13 residues. Trimming took 6 bases from V and 4 from J, leaving 9 bases between them. The CDR3 region has the DNA TGTGCCACCAGGCAGCGCGATAATGAAAAACTGTTTTTT. Encoded protein: CATRQRDNEKLFF.

The J gene is TRBJ2-7, the V gene TRBV9; the D gene is possibly TRBD1 (5 bases). Germline V gene data show CDR1 as SGDLS and CDR2 as YYNGEE. This CDR3 spans 15 amino acids. V was clipped by 2 bases and J by 2 bases, with 14 bases between them. The CDR3 nucleotides are TGTGCCAGCAGCGTTGGGGCGGAAGCTACCTACGAGCAGTACTTC. Encoded protein: CASSVGAEATYEQYF.

This clone came up a few times. In the same sample, other DNA sequences code for this CDR3. The chain couples TRBV7-9 to TRBJ1-5; D might be TRBD1 (5 bases). The germline V and J ends were trimmed by 0 bases and 5 bases, with 5 bases remaining between them. The CDR3 runs 13 residues. Germline CDR1 and CDR2: SEHNR and FQNEAQ (reference sequence). CDR3 in amino acids: CASSLAGDQPQHF. The CDR3 DNA reads as TGTGCCAGCAGCTTAGCGGGGGATCAGCCCCAGCATTTT. Together with reference TRBV7-9 and TRBJ1-5, the CDR3 gives the full variable domain: DTGVSQNPRHKITKRGQNVTFRCDPISEHNRLYWYRQTLGQGPEFLTYFQNEAQLEKSRLLSDRFSAERPKGSFSTLEIQRTEQGDSAMYLCASSLAGDQPQHFGDGTRLSIL.

The chain is built from TRBV14 and TRBJ1-1; TRBD1 matches 7 bases. The V segment lost 4 bases and the J segment 0 bases; nucleotides outside the gene matches: 5. This CDR3 is 15 amino acids long. CDR1 SGHDN and CDR2 FVKESK come from the germline V gene. This CDR3 reads CASSRDSDMNTEAFF. CDR3 sequence (DNA): TGTGCCAGCAGCCGGGACAGTGACATGAACACTGAAGCTTTCTTT.

This rearrangement joins TRBV6-1 to TRBJ2-3; TRBD2 agrees at 8 bases. Unmatched junction bases numbered 11, after V lost 4 bases and J lost 5 bases. This CDR3 has 16 residues. Per germline, CDR1 MNHNS and CDR2 SASEGT. The CDR3 sequence: CASSGRTSRFGDTQYF. CDR3 bases: TGTGCCAGCAGTGGTAGGACTAGCCGTTTTGGAGATACGCAGTATTTT.

For this clone: The same CDR3 also results from other DNA sequences found in this sample. J is TRBJ2-1 and V is TRBV27, with D unresolved. Germline-derived CDR1 and CDR2 are MNHEY and SMNVEV (reference sequence). The CDR3 length is 14 residues. V lost 6 bases and J lost 0, with 9 bases in between. The DNA for the CDR3 is TGTGCCAGCAGCCCTCTGGGCTCCTACAATGAGCAGTTCTTC. Its translation: CASSPLGSYNEQFF.

The chain uses TRBV28 and TRBJ2-7; 7 nucleotides align to TRBD1. The CDR3 covers 14 residues. With 3 bases clipped from V and 5 bases from J, the junction kept 7 bases outside the gene matches. The germline V gene has CDR1 MDHEN and CDR2 SYDVKM. As DNA, the CDR3 is TGTGCCAGCAGTTTCGGGACAGTCCTGAACGAGCAGTACTTC. Amino acid sequence: CASSFGTVLNEQYF.

This clone has more than one count but fewer than ten. The V and J genes are TRBV7-9 and TRBJ1-1; a possible D gene is TRBD1 (5 bases). V lost 2 bases, J lost 4 bases, and 11 bases lay in between. Germline V lookup: CDR1 SEHNR, CDR2 FQNEAQ (reference sequence). This CDR3 comprises 14 residues. CDR3 coding DNA: TGTGCCAGCAGCTTACCTCAGGGTCCCACTGAAGCTTTCTTT. Its translation: CASSLPQGPTEAFF.

This chain links TRBV27 with TRBJ2-1; 9 nucleotides line up with TRBD1. The CDR3 length is 14 residues. V trimming: 5 bases; J trimming: 4 bases; junction bases outside the gene matches: 3. Germline values: CDR1 MNHEY, CDR2 SMNVEV (reference sequence). The CDR3 is CASSTGGAYNEQFF. In DNA, the CDR3 is TGTGCCAGCAGTACAGGGGGCGCGTACAATGAGCAGTTCTTC.

J is TRBJ2-4 and V is TRBV4-3, with 8 bases aligning to TRBD2. The V segment lost 4 bases and the J segment 2 bases; nucleotides outside the gene matches: 4. The V gene's germline CDR1 is LGHNA and CDR2 YSLEER. The CDR3 contains 15 residues. CDR3 sequence reads: CASSPGGTSKNIQYF. The CDR3 coding sequence is TGCGCCAGCAGCCCGGGGGGGACCTCCAAAAACATTCAGTACTTC.

The CDR3 reads CAWSGPPAGITYNEQFF. CDR3 nucleotide sequence: TGTGCCTGGAGTGGCCCCCCAGCGGGGATAACCTACAATGAGCAGTTCTTC. The V and J genes are TRBV30 and TRBJ2-1; 7 positions agree with TRBD2. In germline, CDR1 is GTSNPN, CDR2 SVGIG (reference sequence). The CDR3 extends over 17 amino acids. V trimming: 1 base; J trimming: 2 bases; junction bases outside the gene matches: 11.

The gene calls are TRBV28 and TRBJ1-3, with D possibly matching TRBD1 (5 bases). CDR1 and CDR2 (germline): MDHEN, SYDVKM. CDR3 length equals 19 residues. The V and J ends lost 4 bases and 3 bases respectively, with 25 bases between them. The CDR3 coding sequence is TGTGCCAGCAGTTCGGATCATGGGGGAAACTTAGGACTTGGAAACACCATATATTTT. Protein product: CASSSDHGGNLGLGNTIYF.

This clone was observed a single time. The V gene is TRBV9, the J gene TRBJ1-2, with a tentative D call TRBD1 (5 bases). V lost 0 bases and J lost 4, with 10 bases in between. The germline CDR1 and CDR2 sequences are SGDLS and YYNGEE. This CDR3 is 14 amino acids long. This CDR3 is CASSVGGRSYGYTF. As DNA, the CDR3 is TGTGCCAGCAGCGTAGGGGGCAGGAGCTATGGCTACACCTTC.

The chain recombines TRBV29-1 with TRBJ2-5; D gene ambiguous. This CDR3 has 17 amino acids. Trimming removed 4 bases at V and 1 base at J, with 22 bases between. Germline loops: CDR1 SQVTM, CDR2 ANQGSEA. CDR3 amino acids: CSVVRSVGAWSQETQYF. CDR3 nucleotides: TGCAGCGTTGTCCGTAGTGTCGGAGCCTGGTCCCAAGAGACCCAGTACTTC.

The table lists this clone with a count of one. J is TRBJ1-2 and V is TRBV27; 7 bases are a match to TRBD1. V trimming: 5 bases; J trimming: 8 bases; junction bases outside the gene matches: 8. The CDR3 extends over 13 amino acids. Germline lookup yields CDR1 MNHEY and CDR2 SMNVEV (reference sequence). Here the CDR3 reads CASSPGQAEGYTF. The CDR3 nucleotides read TGTGCCAGCAGTCCAGGACAGGCCGAGGGCTACACCTTC.

The V gene is TRBV28, the J gene TRBJ2-3; D is possibly TRBD2 (6 bases). Trimming shortened V by 8 bases and J by 0 bases, and 21 bases separated the two germline ends. The length of the CDR3 is 17 residues. Germline CDR1 and CDR2: MDHEN and SYDVKM. CDR3 nucleotides: TGTGCCAGCCGCTCCCTGCTTGGGGGGACTAGCACAGATACGCAGTATTTT. Translation gives CASRSLLGGTSTDTQYF.

The rearrangement uses TRBV6-1 and TRBJ1-2; D is undetermined. This CDR3 has 14 amino acids. Germline V gene lookup returns CDR1 MNHNS and CDR2 SASEGT. V dropped 0 bases and J dropped 5 bases, with 10 bases sitting between them. The CDR3 DNA follows: TGTGCCAGCAGTGAAGCGGGTTGGGGTTATGGCTACACCTTC. This sequence encodes CASSEAGWGYGYTF.

This sequence joins TRBV28 and TRBJ2-1, with a possible D match to TRBD2 (5 bases). Trimming took 4 bases from V and 5 from J, leaving 18 bases between them. Germline V gene lookup returns CDR1 MDHEN and CDR2 SYDVKM. This CDR3 region has 16 residues. The CDR3 protein is CASSYPPGKPNNEQFF. CDR3 sequence (DNA): TGTGCCAGCAGTTACCCTCCGGGGAAACCAAACAATGAGCAGTTCTTC.

This clone was counted between two and nine times. The chain has TRBV10-3 and TRBJ1-1; TRBD1 matches 7 bases. J gave up 2 bases and V 1 base, and 7 bases lay outside the gene matches. This CDR3 region has 16 residues. Germline CDR1 is ENHRY and CDR2 is SYGVKD. The CDR3 spells CAISELPGQSNTEAFF. CDR3 nucleotides: TGTGCCATCAGTGAGTTACCGGGACAGAGCAACACTGAAGCTTTCTTT.

This clone was counted a few times. The sample carries other DNA sequences with the same CDR3. J is TRBJ2-2 and V is TRBV28; no reliable D call. The CDR3 consists of 13 residues. Per germline, CDR1 MDHEN and CDR2 SYDVKM. Trimming left V 3 bases short and J 6 bases short, with 8 bases between. Here the CDR3 DNA reads TGTGCCAGCAGTTTGAGAGTGGCCGGGGAGCTGTTTTTT. Translated, it gives CASSLRVAGELFF.

A note on this clone: Within the sample, other DNA sequences also encode this same CDR3. This chain links TRBV4-1 with TRBJ2-1; D ambiguous. V lost 4 bases and J 8 bases, leaving 6 bases between the germline ends. The germline V gene encodes CDR1 MGHRA and CDR2 YSYEKL. The CDR3 runs 11 residues. CDR3 sequence: CASSRTDEQFF. The CDR3 DNA reads as TGCGCCAGCAGCCGCACTGATGAGCAGTTCTTC.

This clone was counted between two and nine times. The same CDR3 is also encoded by other DNA sequences in this sample. The chain combines TRBV28 with TRBJ2-7; the D is unclear. CDR1 is MDHEN and CDR2 is SYDVKM in the germline V gene. V was trimmed by 2 bases and J by 3 bases, leaving 2 bases between them. The length of the CDR3 is 11 residues. CDR3 DNA: TGTGCCAGCAGTTTACGCTACGAGCAGTACTTC. Protein sequence: CASSLRYEQYF.

This clone came up once. The V and J genes are TRBV28 and TRBJ2-5; TRBD1 might be the D (6 bases). With 2 bases removed from V and 7 bases from J, the gap between germline ends came to 14 bases. The CDR3 consists of 14 residues. From germline, CDR1 is MDHEN and CDR2 SYDVKM. The CDR3 DNA sequence: TGTGCCAGCAGTTTACTCGGACAGACGTGGACCCAGTACTTC. Its translation is CASSLLGQTWTQYF.

The V and J genes are TRBV5-6 and TRBJ2-1, with unresolved D. CDR1 and CDR2 (germline): SGHDT, YYEEEE. V was pared by 5 bases and J by 7 bases, with 13 bases between. This CDR3 is built from 13 residues. CDR3 DNA: TGTGCCAGCAGTTATGTTGTGGGAAATGAGCAGTTCTTC. Amino acids: CASSYVVGNEQFF.

This chain connects TRBV30 to TRBJ2-2; D not certain. The CDR3 spans 14 residues. Per germline, CDR1 GTSNPN and CDR2 SVGIG (reference sequence). V was trimmed by 2 bases and J by 6 bases, leaving 13 bases between them. CDR3 DNA sequence: TGTGCCTGGAGTTCCTCCGATCCTCCCGGGGAGCTGTTTTTT. It codes for CAWSSSDPPGELFF.

Regarding this clone: This CDR3 is also generated by other DNA sequences in the sample. This chain joins TRBV5-4 and TRBJ1-1; 7 bases agree with TRBD1. J lost 0 bases, V lost 4 bases, and 3 bases had no gene match. Per germline, CDR1 SGHNT and CDR2 YYREEE (reference sequence). This CDR3 spans 14 amino acids. Written as DNA, the CDR3 is TGTGCCAGCAGCCTGGGACAGATGAACACTGAAGCTTTCTTT. This sequence encodes CASSLGQMNTEAFF.

This clone occurred once. The identical CDR3 is also encoded by other nucleotide sequences in the sample. V and J are TRBV27 and TRBJ2-7, with D possibly TRBD1 on 5 matching bases. The V and J ends lost 1 base and 2 bases respectively, with 9 bases between them. CDR1 and CDR2 (germline): MNHEY, SMNVEV (reference sequence). The CDR3 contains 14 residues. The chain's CDR3 is CASSLYRGPYEQYF. CDR3 DNA sequence: TGTGCCAGCAGTTTATATAGGGGCCCCTACGAGCAGTACTTC.

The DNA of the CDR3 is TGTGCCAGCAGCGTAGTCGACGGGAGCTCCTACAATGAGCAGTTCTTC. Protein product: CASSVVDGSSYNEQFF. The rearrangement links TRBV9 to TRBJ2-1; TRBD2 might be the D (6 bases). Germline CDR1 reads SGDLS; CDR2 reads YYNGEE. This CDR3 is built from 16 residues. The V and J ends lost 0 bases and 0 bases respectively, with 10 bases between them.